This T cell receptor beta chain derives from a study of vaccination effects on CD4 cells after COVID-19. Antigen-specific CD4+ T cells were expanded (with viral peptide pools) by the ViraFEST assay ahead of sequencing. Researchers isolated CD4+ T cells once around 11 days of culture had elapsed. Participants were vaccinated with two doses of either the BNT162b2 or mRNA-1273 vaccine. Cultivation was performed at two million PBMC per well with 8.5 to 10 IU/ml IL-2 and 7.5 to 10 ug/ml peptides added. The table came from immunoSEQ multiplex PCR; TCRdb's copy has only in-frame clones and leaves some out. The table has 25,000 to 30,000 clones, over 80% seen once. CDR3 length equals 14 residues. V lost 0 bases and J 10 bases, leaving 10 bases between the germline ends. The germline gives CDR1 LGHDT, CDR2 YNNKEL (reference sequence). Regarding this clone: The antigen is undetermined.

Here the sequenced sample was CD4+ T cells from PBMCs cultured with SARS-CoV-2 spike peptides, taken after COVID-19 vaccination. The origin of this receptor is a human donor who received a COVID-19 vaccine. Some clones in this sample may be carry-over from other donors' samples. The rearrangement links TRBV3-1 (or the pseudogene TRBV3-2) to TRBJ1-6; D gene unclear. In DNA, the CDR3 is TGTGCCAGCAGCCAAGACGGAGGAGGGTCACCCCTCCACTTT. It specifies CASSQDGGGSPLHF.